This T cell receptor beta chain was sequenced in a study of control samples from healthy donors and cancer patients. Measured with immunoSEQ multiplex PCR; TCRdb has only the in-frame clones, and not every one. This sample carries about 130,000 clones, more than 70% of them seen once, and the ten largest clones take more than 2.5%. Germline V gives CDR1 SGHRS, CDR2 YFSETQ. The CDR3 loop spans 14 amino acids. Trimming pared 3 bases from V and 4 bases from J, leaving 13 bases between. The sequencing input was blood. The receptor was derived from a man aged 45 to 65 in good health. The chain combines TRBV5-1 with TRBJ2-5; possible D gene TRBD1, 7 bases. CDR3 amino acids: CASSSGQEGETQYF. CDR3 sequence (DNA): TGCGCCAGCAGCTCAGGACAGGAGGGAGAGACCCAGTACTTC.